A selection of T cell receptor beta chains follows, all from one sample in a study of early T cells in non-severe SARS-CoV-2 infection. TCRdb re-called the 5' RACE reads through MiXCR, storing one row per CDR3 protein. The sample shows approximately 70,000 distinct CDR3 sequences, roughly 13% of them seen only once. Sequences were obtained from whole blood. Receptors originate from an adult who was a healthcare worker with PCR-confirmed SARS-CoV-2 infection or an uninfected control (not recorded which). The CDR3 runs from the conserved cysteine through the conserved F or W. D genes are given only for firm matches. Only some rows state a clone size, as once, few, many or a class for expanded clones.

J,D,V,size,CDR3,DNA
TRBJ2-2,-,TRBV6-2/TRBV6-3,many,CASRTQWGHGELFF,TGTGCCAGCAGGACGCAATGGGGGCACGGGGAGCTGTTTTTT
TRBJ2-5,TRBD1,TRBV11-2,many,CASSAGTGLRETQYF,TGTGCCAGCAGCGCCGGGACAGGGTTAAGAGAGACCCAGTACTTC
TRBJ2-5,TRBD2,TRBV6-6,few,CASSDGTSGAQETQYF,TGTGCCAGCAGTGATGGGACTAGCGGAGCACAAGAGACCCAGTACTTC
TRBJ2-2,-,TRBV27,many,CASSRDRYTGELFF,TGTGCCAGCAGTCGCGACAGGTACACCGGGGAGCTGTTTTTT
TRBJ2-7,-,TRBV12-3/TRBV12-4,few,CASSFKRTTSMYF,TGTGCCAGCAGTTTTAAGCGGACTACGAGCATGTACTTC
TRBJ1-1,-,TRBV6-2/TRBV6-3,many,CASRKMRGTLGTEAFF,TGTGCCAGCAGGAAAATGAGGGGGACCCTGGGCACTGAAGCTTTCTTT
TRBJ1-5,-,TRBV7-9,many,CASSSRGGPEQPQHF,TGTGCCAGCAGCTCCCGGGGAGGGCCCGAACAGCCCCAGCATTTT
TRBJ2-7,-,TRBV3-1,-,CASSHQIPYEQYF,TGTGCCAGCAGCCACCAAATCCCCTACGAGCAGTACTTC
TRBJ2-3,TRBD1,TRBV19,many,CASSLTGGAIDTQYF,TGTGCCAGTAGTCTGACAGGGGGCGCGATAGATACGCAGTATTTT
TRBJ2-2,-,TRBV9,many,CASSSYTGELFF,TGTGCCAGCAGCTCATATACCGGGGAGCTGTTTTTT
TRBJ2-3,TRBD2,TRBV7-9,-,CASSYTSGPSTDTQYF,TGTGCCAGCAGCTACACTAGCGGTCCTAGCACAGATACGCAGTATTTT
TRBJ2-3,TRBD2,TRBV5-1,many,CASRQLAGGLDTQYF,TGCGCCAGCAGACAGCTAGCGGGAGGATTAGATACGCAGTATTTT
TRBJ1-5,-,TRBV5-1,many,CASSLGGDYQPQHF,TGCGCCAGCAGCTTGGGAGGGGACTATCAGCCCCAGCATTTT
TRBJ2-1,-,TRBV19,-,CASRRSPYNEQFF,TGTGCCAGTCGGAGGTCCCCTTACAATGAGCAGTTCTTC
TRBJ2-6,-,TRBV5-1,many,CASSDRHSGANVLTF,TGCGCCAGCAGCGACAGGCACTCTGGGGCCAACGTCCTGACTTTC
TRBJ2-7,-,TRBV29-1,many,CSVRDNKYEQYF,TGCAGCGTTCGGGACAACAAGTACGAGCAGTACTTC
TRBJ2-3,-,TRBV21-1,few,CASSSNVKREEYDTQYF,TGTGCCAGCAGCTCAAACGTCAAGCGGGAGGAGTACGATACGCAGTATTTT
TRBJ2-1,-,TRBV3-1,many,CASSLRYNEQFF,TGTGCCAGCAGCCTCCGGTACAATGAGCAGTTCTTC
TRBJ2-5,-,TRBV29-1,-,CSVGDVETQYF,TGCAGCGTTGGGGACGTGGAGACCCAGTACTTC
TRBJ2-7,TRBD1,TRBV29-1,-,CSVDPGTGPYEQYF,TGCAGCGTTGATCCCGGGACAGGACCCTACGAGCAGTACTTC
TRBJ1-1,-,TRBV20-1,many,CSASGDAVNTEAFF,TGCAGTGCTAGCGGGGATGCGGTGAACACTGAAGCTTTCTTT
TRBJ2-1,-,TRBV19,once,CASSKGGATYNEQFF,TGTGCCAGTAGCAAAGGGGGGGCCACCTACAATGAGCAGTTCTTC
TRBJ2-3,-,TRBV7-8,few,CASSEWLGNTQYF,TGTGCCAGCAGCGAATGGCTGGGAAATACGCAGTATTTT
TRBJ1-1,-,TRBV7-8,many,CASSLVELMNTEAFF,TGTGCCAGCAGCTTAGTCGAGCTTATGAACACTGAAGCTTTCTTT
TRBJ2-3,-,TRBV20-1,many,CSARDSGGTYTDTQYF,TGCAGTGCTAGAGATAGTGGCGGGACTTACACAGATACGCAGTATTTT
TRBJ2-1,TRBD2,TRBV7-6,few,CASSHLAGRGDEQFF,TGTGCCAGCAGCCACCTAGCGGGGAGGGGCGATGAGCAGTTCTTC
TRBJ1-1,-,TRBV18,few,CASSPRDPYTEAFF,TGTGCCAGCTCACCGCGGGATCCCTACACTGAAGCTTTCTTT
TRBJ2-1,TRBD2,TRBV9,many,CASSPISGAYNEQFF,TGTGCCAGCAGCCCGATTAGCGGGGCCTACAATGAGCAGTTCTTC
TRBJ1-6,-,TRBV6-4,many,CASSDYTPVYNSPLHF,TGTGCCAGCAGTGATTATACGCCTGTATATAATTCACCCCTCCACTTT